The 19 T cell receptor beta chains given below trace back to one sample, sequenced in a study of blood T cells in healthy people across ages. The authors ran a second PCR of roughly 6 to 12 cycles using a sample-barcoded 5' primer and a J-beta primer mix. TCRdb reprocessed the 5' RACE reads via MiXCR and lists one record per CDR3 protein. The sample has approximately 730,000 distinct CDR3 sequences; roughly 45% are singletons. Sequenced: blood. These receptors all stem from an older woman in good health.

A note on this clonotype: A read error is possible here, since a much larger clone lies one base away. The chain joins TRBV29-1 to TRBJ2-4; D not resolved. This CDR3 spans 13 amino acids. With 3 bases removed from V and 1 base from J, the gap between germline ends came to 7 bases. Germline V gives CDR1 SQVTM, CDR2 ANQGSEA. The CDR3 region is CSVDSGAKNIQYF. DNA for the CDR3: TGCAGCGTTGACTCGGGTGCCAAAAACATTCAGTACTTC.

CDR3 sequence reads: CASSPFYSGELFF. The DNA for the CDR3 is TGTGCCAGCAGCCCCTTTTATAGCGGGGAGCTGTTTTTT. The V gene is TRBV7-6, the J gene TRBJ2-2; no firm D call. This CDR3 comprises 13 residues. CDR1 and CDR2 (germline): SGHVS, FNYEAQ. The V and J ends lost 5 bases and 7 bases respectively, with 11 bases between them.

This clonotype was found many times. The chain recombines TRBV5-6 with TRBJ2-3; 7 nucleotides align to TRBD1. The CDR3 contains 14 residues. V shed 2 bases, J shed 12 bases, and the junction held 12 bases outside the gene matches. The germline CDR1 and CDR2 sequences are SGHDT and YYEEEE. Here the CDR3 reads CASSLTDRPSTQYF. The DNA for the CDR3 is TGTGCCAGCAGCTTAACGGACAGGCCATCTACTCAGTATTTT.

Only a few counts were recorded for this clonotype. V is TRBV10-3 and J is TRBJ1-1, with D tentatively TRBD1 (5 bases). The V gene lost 10 bases and the J gene lost 4 bases, with 19 bases spanning the gap. Germline V lookup: CDR1 ENHRY, CDR2 SYGVKD. This CDR3 is built from 14 residues. CDR3 in amino acids: CATRDFGGSTEAFF. The CDR3 DNA follows: TGTGCCACGAGGGATTTTGGGGGTTCCACTGAAGCTTTCTTT.

This clonotype was detected only a few times. The chain carries TRBV5-6 and TRBJ1-4; D call uncertain. The CDR3 loop spans 12 amino acids. Trimming left V 2 bases short and J 5 bases short, with 4 bases between. CDR1 and CDR2 (germline): SGHDT, YYEEEE. CDR3 residues: CASSFRNEKLFF. The CDR3 DNA reads as TGTGCCAGCAGCTTTAGAAATGAAAAACTGTTTTTT.

Regarding this clonotype: The junction departs from the called germline gene at one end, perhaps through a read error. This chain joins TRBV28 and TRBJ2-7; D call uncertain. This CDR3 comprises 14 residues. The V gene's germline CDR1 is MDHEN and CDR2 SYDVKM. The CDR3 DNA follows: TGTGCCGGCAGTTTGATGCGTCCGTCCTACGAGCAGTACTTC. Residues: CAGSLMRPSYEQYF.

This sequence joins TRBV11-2 and TRBJ2-1; no definite D call. Germline V gene data show CDR1 as SGHAT and CDR2 as FQNNGV. The CDR3 has 16 amino acids. Trimming left V 2 bases short and J 4 bases short, with 15 bases between. CDR3 loop: CASSLNPTDNYNEQFF. DNA of the CDR3: TGTGCCAGCAGCTTAAATCCTACCGATAATTACAATGAGCAGTTCTTC.

This clonotype came up a few times. The chain combines TRBV2 with TRBJ2-5; 7 bases align to TRBD2. Looked up from germline, CDR1 is SNHLY and CDR2 is FYNNEI. V was pared by 4 bases and J by 2 bases, with 7 bases of the junction left unmatched. The CDR3 is 15 residues long. CDR3 amino acids: CASSGGLAAQETQYF. CDR3 DNA: TGTGCCAGCAGTGGAGGGCTAGCGGCTCAAGAGACCCAGTACTTC. Full variable domain (rest looked up from reference TRBV2 and TRBJ2-5): EPEVTQTPSHQVTQMGQEVILRCVPISNHLYFYWYRQILGQKVEFLVSFYNNEISEKSEIFDDQFSVERPDGSNFTLKIRSTKLEDSAMYFCASSGGLAAQETQYFGPGTRLLVL.

This clonotype was counted ten times or more. This chain uses TRBV29-1 with TRBJ2-1; 10 nucleotides match TRBD2. The CDR3 runs 16 residues. V shed 7 bases and J 10 bases; nucleotides not matched to a gene: 19. CDR1 and CDR2 from the germline V gene are SQVTM and ANQGSEA. This chain's CDR3 is CSGITLGTSVTREQFF. CDR3 bases: TGCAGCGGGATAACACTCGGGACTAGCGTGACGAGGGAGCAGTTCTTC.

This clonotype was found a few times. The V and J genes are TRBV6-2 or TRBV6-3 and TRBJ2-1; the D is unclear. This CDR3 is built from 14 residues. In germline, CDR1 is MNHEY, CDR2 SVGEGT. V was cut by 2 bases and J by 2 bases, with 7 bases left in between. The CDR3 nucleotides are TGTGCCAGCAGTTACCCAGAAGCCTACAATGAGCAGTTCTTC. Translated, it gives CASSYPEAYNEQFF.

The chain combines TRBV5-1 with TRBJ2-5, with 10 bases matching TRBD2. Germline V gives CDR1 SGHRS, CDR2 YFSETQ. CDR3 length: 15 amino acids. The trim removed 4 bases at V and 11 bases at J, leaving 14 bases unmatched. CDR3 nucleotides: TGCGCCAGCAGCCCGGACGGACTAGCGGTCAATGAGCAGTACTTC. Translating gives CASSPDGLAVNEQYF.

This sequence joins TRBV6-6 and TRBJ2-2, with TRBD1 matching 7 bases. The CDR3 has 14 amino acids. Germline V gene data show CDR1 as MNHNY and CDR2 as SVGAGI (reference sequence). The trim removed 6 bases at V and 6 bases at J, leaving 7 bases unmatched. CDR3: CASRTTGPAGELFF. The CDR3 nucleotides are TGTGCCAGCAGGACGACAGGGCCGGCCGGGGAGCTGTTTTTT.

This chain joins TRBV13 and TRBJ2-5, with TRBD2 as a possible D gene (6 bases). The closer fit of TRBJ2-7 to the DNA end suggests the J call may be wrong. Looked up from germline, CDR1 is PRHDT and CDR2 is FYEKMQ (reference sequence). The length of the CDR3 is 13 residues. The CDR3 is CASSLGGMDEQYF. DNA of the CDR3: TGTGCCAGCAGCTTGGGGGGAATGGACGAGCAGTACTTC.

This clonotype was found a few times. The chain carries TRBV12-3 or TRBV12-4 and TRBJ2-5; the D is unclear. The CDR3 is 14 residues long. Trimming removed 2 bases from V and 9 bases from J, with 16 bases in between. The CDR3 coding sequence is TGTGCCAGCAGTTTAAACCTAGAACCCCGAGCCCAGTACTTC. Translated, it gives CASSLNLEPRAQYF.

This clonotype showed up many times. The chain recombines TRBV29-1 with TRBJ2-7; no firm D call. V gave up 4 bases and J gave up 3 bases, with 7 bases separating them. Germline V gives CDR1 SQVTM, CDR2 ANQGSEA. The CDR3 spans 11 residues. For the CDR3, the DNA is TGCAGCGTTGCTCAAGTCTACGAGCAGTACTTC. Translation gives CSVAQVYEQYF.

This chain links TRBV7-9 with TRBJ1-1; 7 bases align to TRBD1. This CDR3 region has 15 residues. From germline, CDR1 is SEHNR and CDR2 FQNEAQ (reference sequence). The junction had 11 bases not matched to a gene; V was cut back by 4 bases and J by 6 bases. The CDR3, as DNA: TGTGCCAGCAGCTCCCGGGACAGTTATTACGCTGAAGCTTTCTTT. Its protein product is CASSSRDSYYAEAFF.

This clonotype was seen more than once but under ten times. The chain employs TRBV2 and TRBJ1-4; D is uncertain. Germline CDR1 and CDR2: SNHLY and FYNNEI. The CDR3 totals 14 residues. The V end lost 1 base, the J end lost 14 bases, and 17 bases lay between the germline ends. The CDR3 loop reads CASSEGLLGYGLFF. CDR3 in DNA: TGTGCCAGCAGTGAAGGGCTCCTAGGCTACGGTCTGTTTTTT.

The table lists this clonotype with a few counts. The rearrangement joins TRBV5-1 to TRBJ2-1, with D possibly matching TRBD2 (7 bases). The CDR3 is made up of 15 amino acids. V lost 0 bases, J lost 6 bases, and 13 bases lay in between. Germline V CDR1 and CDR2: SGHRS, YFSETQ. The CDR3 bases are TGCGCCAGCAGCTTGGCCGAGGGGGGGCTCAATGAGCAGTTCTTC. Its translation: CASSLAEGGLNEQFF.

Note on this clonotype: A much larger clone differs by one base, so this may be a read error. The rearrangement links TRBV9 to TRBJ2-6; tentative D call: TRBD2 (6 bases). CDR3 length: 15 residues. Germline values: CDR1 SGDLS, CDR2 YYNGEE. CDR3 bases: TGTGCCAGCAGCGATCGGGGGTCTGGGGCCAACGTCCCGACTTTC. Residues: CASSDRGSGANVPTF. The full variable domain, its missing parts supplied by reference TRBV9 and TRBJ2-6, is DSGVTQTPKHLITATGQRVTLRCSPRSGDLSVYWYQQSLDQGLQFLIQYYNGEERAKGNILERFSAQQFPDLHSELNLSSLELGDSALYFCASSDRGSGANVPTFGAGSRLTVL.